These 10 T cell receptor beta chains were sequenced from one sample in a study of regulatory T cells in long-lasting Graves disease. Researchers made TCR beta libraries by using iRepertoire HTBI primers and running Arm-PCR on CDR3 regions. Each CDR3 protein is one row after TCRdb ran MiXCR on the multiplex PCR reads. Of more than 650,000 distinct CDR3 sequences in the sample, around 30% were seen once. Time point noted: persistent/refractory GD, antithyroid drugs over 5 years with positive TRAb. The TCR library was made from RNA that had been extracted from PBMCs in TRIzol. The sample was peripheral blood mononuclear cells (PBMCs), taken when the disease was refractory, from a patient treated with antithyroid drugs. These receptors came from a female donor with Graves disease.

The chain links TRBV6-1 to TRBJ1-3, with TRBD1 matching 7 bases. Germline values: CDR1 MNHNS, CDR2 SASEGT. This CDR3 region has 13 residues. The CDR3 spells CAAMRGPGNTIYF. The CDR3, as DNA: TGTGCTGCTATGAGGGGGCCAGGAAACACCATATATTTT.

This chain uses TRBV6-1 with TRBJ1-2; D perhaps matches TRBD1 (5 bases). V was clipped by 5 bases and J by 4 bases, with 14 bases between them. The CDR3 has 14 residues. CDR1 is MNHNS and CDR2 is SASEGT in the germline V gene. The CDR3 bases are TGTGCCAGCAGTCCTTCCAGGGATGGCTATGGCTACACCTTC. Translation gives CASSPSRDGYGYTF.

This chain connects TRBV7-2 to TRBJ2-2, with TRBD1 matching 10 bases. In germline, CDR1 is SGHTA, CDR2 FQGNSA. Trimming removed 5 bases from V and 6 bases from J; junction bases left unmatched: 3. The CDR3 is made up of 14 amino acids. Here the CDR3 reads CASSPGQGAGELFF. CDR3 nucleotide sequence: TGTGCCAGCAGCCCCGGACAGGGGGCCGGGGAGCTGTTTTTT.

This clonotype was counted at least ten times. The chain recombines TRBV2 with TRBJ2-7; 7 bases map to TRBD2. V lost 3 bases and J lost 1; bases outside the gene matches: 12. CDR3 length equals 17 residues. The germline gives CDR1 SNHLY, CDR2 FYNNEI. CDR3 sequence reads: CASSDSGLDLDSYEQYF. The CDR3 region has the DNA TGTGCCAGCAGTGACTCAGGACTAGATCTTGATTCCTACGAGCAGTACTTC.

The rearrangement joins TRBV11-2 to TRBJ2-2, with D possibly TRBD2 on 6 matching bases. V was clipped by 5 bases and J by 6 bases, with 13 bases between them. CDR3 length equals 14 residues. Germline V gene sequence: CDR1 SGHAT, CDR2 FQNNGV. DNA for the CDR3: TGTGCCAGCAGCGGCGGAGGGAAGCCCGGGGAGCTGTTTTTT. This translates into CASSGGGKPGELFF.

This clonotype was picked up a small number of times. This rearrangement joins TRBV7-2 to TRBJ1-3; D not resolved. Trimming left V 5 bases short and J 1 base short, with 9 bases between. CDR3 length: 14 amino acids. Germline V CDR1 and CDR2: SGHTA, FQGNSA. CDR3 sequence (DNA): TGTGCCAGCAGCCCGAGCAGGTCTGGAAACACCATATATTTT. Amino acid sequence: CASSPSRSGNTIYF.

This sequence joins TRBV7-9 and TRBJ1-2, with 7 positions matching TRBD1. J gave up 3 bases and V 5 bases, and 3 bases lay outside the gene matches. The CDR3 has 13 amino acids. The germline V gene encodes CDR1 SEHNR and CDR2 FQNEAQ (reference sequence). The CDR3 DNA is TGTGCCAGCAGCGCCCAGGGGGACTATGGCTACACCTTC. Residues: CASSAQGDYGYTF.

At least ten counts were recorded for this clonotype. The CDR3 loop reads CASSSMGWWGQNTEAFF. In nucleotides, the CDR3 is TGTGCCAGCAGTTCGATGGGGTGGTGGGGTCAGAACACTGAAGCTTTCTTT. The chain has TRBV27 and TRBJ1-1, with no clear D. Per germline, CDR1 MNHEY and CDR2 SMNVEV (reference sequence). The CDR3 runs to 17 residues. V was shortened by 4 bases and J by 1 base, with 19 bases between the two germline ends.

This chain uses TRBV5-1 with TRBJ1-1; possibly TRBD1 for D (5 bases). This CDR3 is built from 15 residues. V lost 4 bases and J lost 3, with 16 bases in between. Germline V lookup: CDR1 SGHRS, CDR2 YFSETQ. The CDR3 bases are TGCGCCAGCAGCCGCTCCGGGGGTATTGACACTGAAGCTTTCTTT. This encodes CASSRSGGIDTEAFF.

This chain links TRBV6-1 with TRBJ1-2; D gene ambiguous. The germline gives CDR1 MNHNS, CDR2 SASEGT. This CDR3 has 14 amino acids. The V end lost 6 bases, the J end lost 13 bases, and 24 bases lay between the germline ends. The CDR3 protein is CASRGKLTRSPGTF. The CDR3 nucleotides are TGTGCCAGCAGAGGAAAGTTGACGCGGTCACCGGGCACCTTC.